This paragraph reports one TCR beta chain. The antigen remains unidentified. It was healthy bone marrow donors who served as donors. This entry is derived from a study of cytomegalovirus exposure and HLA in healthy donors. About the study: Among the approximately 430 donors who were genotyped, approximately 84% fell in the genetic ancestry cluster that is associated with self-reported Caucasian donors. Overall study results and limits: Common viral pathogens (according to a later analysis) appeared linked to several of the most significant clusters.

This CDR3 has 16 amino acids. The V gene's germline CDR1 is MGHRA and CDR2 YSYEKL. V was trimmed by 4 bases and J by 1 base, leaving 14 bases between them. PCR amplification relied on 60 Vbeta primers (plus 13 Jbeta primers). The repertoire was sequenced with immunoSEQ multiplex PCR; TCRdb's copy has only in-frame clones and lacks some. Among around 97,000 clones listed, roughly 76% were seen once. The rearrangement uses TRBV4-1 and TRBJ1-5; no clear D gene. The receptor's source is a man aged 40-49 years in good health and CMV-seronegative. The sample was PBMCs. CDR3 DNA: TGCGCCAGCAGCCCGCACTACGGGTGGAGCAATCAGCCCCAGCATTTT. This sequence encodes CASSPHYGWSNQPQHF.